This record looks at one T cell receptor beta chain sequence and its context. Assay used: immunoSEQ multiplex PCR; TCRdb lists only in-frame clones, some missing. The sample gives about 99,000 clones, roughly 90% of which show up once; under 6.5% is in the top ten. The data originate from a study of blood T cell repertoires in COVID-19. With 4 bases clipped from V and 7 bases from J, the junction kept 10 bases outside the gene matches. Germline-derived CDR1 and CDR2 are SEHNR and FQNEAQ (reference sequence). This CDR3 region has 16 residues. The clonotype originates from a human donor in a cohort sampled during active COVID-19. The sequenced sample consisted of peripheral blood. The chain recombines TRBV7-9 with TRBJ2-1, with 10 bases identical to TRBD2. The CDR3 loop is CASSYRGSGRTNEQFF. In DNA form, the CDR3 reads TGTGCCAGCAGCTACCGGGGTAGCGGGAGGACAAATGAGCAGTTCTTC.